One sample yielded the 18 T cell receptor beta chains listed below, sequenced in a study of blood T cell repertoires in COVID-19. Repertoires were generated with immunoSEQ multiplex PCR, while TCRdb's copy carries only in-frame clones and drops some. The sample shows some 81,000 clones, about nine tenths of them seen only once. The sample comprised peripheral blood. These receptors originate from a woman aged 50 to 60 in a cohort sampled during active COVID-19.

The chain recombines TRBV11-3 with TRBJ2-1; D remains unclear. In germline, CDR1 is SGHNT, CDR2 YENEEA. V lost 1 base and J 0 bases, leaving 10 bases between the germline ends. This CDR3 has 16 amino acids. The CDR3 region has the DNA TGTGCCAGCAGCTTAGGCGGCGGTAGCTCCTACAATGAGCAGTTCTTC. This sequence encodes CASSLGGGSSYNEQFF.

The table lists this clone with a count of one. J is TRBJ1-2 and V is TRBV6-4; 10 bases map to TRBD1. V dropped 3 bases and J dropped 12; count of bases not matched to a gene: 7. The germline V gene encodes CDR1 MRHNA and CDR2 SNTAGT. This CDR3 is 13 amino acids long. The CDR3 DNA follows: TGTGCCAGCAGTGAACAGACAGGGGGCAGGAACACCTTC. Translated: CASSEQTGGRNTF.

This sequence joins TRBV9 and TRBJ2-5; 8 bases match TRBD2. There are 15 residues in the CDR3. J lost 3 bases, V lost 0 bases, and 4 bases had no gene match. Germline V gives CDR1 SGDLS, CDR2 YYNGEE. The CDR3 protein is CASSVAAGGEETQYF. The DNA for the CDR3 is TGTGCCAGCAGCGTAGCGGCGGGGGGCGAAGAGACCCAGTACTTC.

Only one count was recorded for this clone. The CDR3 region has the DNA TGCGCCAGCAGTGACCCGGGTAGTGAAAAACTGTTTTTT. Translating gives CASSDPGSEKLFF. The rearrangement joins TRBV10-2 to TRBJ1-4; D not certain. CDR3 length: 13 amino acids. V gave up 3 bases and J gave up 7 bases, with 9 bases separating them. The germline V gene encodes CDR1 WSHSY and CDR2 SAAADI.

A single count supports this clone. The CDR3 sequence: CASSWGVGGGVEAFF. DNA of the CDR3: TGTGCCAGCAGCTGGGGGGTCGGCGGAGGGGTAGAAGCTTTCTTT. The chain has TRBV7-9 and TRBJ1-1, with D possibly TRBD1 on 5 matching bases. V was cut by 4 bases and J by 8 bases, with 20 bases left in between. The CDR3 is made up of 15 amino acids. In germline, CDR1 is SEHNR, CDR2 FQNEAQ (reference sequence). Based on the CDR3 plus reference TRBV7-9 and TRBJ1-1, the full variable domain is DTGVSQNPRHKITKRGQNVTFRCDPISEHNRLYWYRQTLGQGPEFLTYFQNEAQLEKSRLLSDRFSAERPKGSFSTLEIQRTEQGDSAMYLCASSWGVGGGVEAFFGQGTRLTVV.

The CDR3 sequence is CASRMTSGRVFRGGELFF. The CDR3 DNA follows: TGTGCCAGCAGGATGACTAGCGGGAGGGTTTTTCGAGGCGGGGAGCTGTTTTTT. J is TRBJ2-2 and V is TRBV11-2; 14 bases fit TRBD2. Trimming cost V 6 bases and J 7 bases; bases outside gene matches: 13. Germline CDR1 and CDR2: SGHAT and FQNNGV. The CDR3 extends over 18 amino acids.

This clone has just one count. The chain has TRBV28 and TRBJ2-7, with 8 bases identical to TRBD2. V lost 6 bases and J lost 4; bases outside the gene matches: 11. Germline CDR1 reads MDHEN; CDR2 reads SYDVKM. CDR3 length: 15 residues. CDR3 residues: CASSPFQAGAYEQYF. The CDR3, as DNA: TGTGCCAGCAGCCCTTTTCAAGCGGGAGCTTACGAGCAGTACTTC.

The V call is TRBV2, the J call TRBJ2-7; 8 nucleotides agree with TRBD2. Trimming cost V 7 bases and J 4 bases; bases outside gene matches: 9. The CDR3 consists of 14 residues. Germline CDR1 reads SNHLY; CDR2 reads FYNNEI. CDR3 amino acids: CASTPSGSVYEQYF. CDR3 DNA: TGTGCCAGCACCCCGAGCGGGAGTGTTTACGAGCAGTACTTC.

This chain uses TRBV15 with TRBJ2-7; D may be TRBD1 (7 bases). Germline V gives CDR1 LNHNV, CDR2 YYDKDF (reference sequence). The CDR3 length is 16 residues. V dropped 2 bases and J dropped 1 base, with 15 bases sitting between them. The CDR3 region is CATSRPRQGGSYEQYF. The CDR3 DNA follows: TGTGCCACCAGCAGACCGAGACAGGGAGGATCCTACGAGCAGTACTTC. The whole variable domain, filled in from reference TRBV15 and TRBJ2-7, reads DAMVIQNPRYQVTQFGKPVTLSCSQTLNHNVMYWYQQKSSQAPKLLFHYYDKDFNNEADTPDNFQSRRPNTSFCFLDIRSPGLGDTAMYLCATSRPRQGGSYEQYFGPGTRLTVT.

As for this clone: At one end, the junction sequence differs from germline, possibly due to a read error. The CDR3 DNA follows: TGTGCTAGCAGTGGGGGGAGCGGGTTTGAAGAGACCCAGTACTTC. This codes for CASSGGSGFEETQYF. The J gene is TRBJ2-5, the V gene TRBV7-7, with a possible D match to TRBD2 (6 bases). The length of the CDR3 is 15 residues. CDR1 is SSHAT, CDR2 FNYEAQ, per germline (reference sequence).

The chain uses TRBV10-1 and TRBJ2-5; possible D gene TRBD2, 5 bases. This CDR3 comprises 13 residues. With 6 bases removed from V and 3 bases from J, the gap between germline ends came to 11 bases. CDR1 WNHNN and CDR2 SYGVQD come from the germline V gene (reference sequence). In nucleotides, the CDR3 is TGCGCCAGCAGCCGGGGTTTGGAAGAGACCCAGTACTTC. Translated, it gives CASSRGLEETQYF.

This clone has more than one count but fewer than ten. This sequence joins TRBV3-1 (or the pseudogene TRBV3-2) and TRBJ1-2; the D gene is possibly TRBD1 (6 bases). From germline, CDR1 is LGHDT and CDR2 YNNKEL (reference sequence). With 4 bases removed from V and 7 bases from J, the gap between germline ends came to 22 bases. The CDR3 consists of 16 residues. DNA for the CDR3: TGTGCCAGCAGCCCACCCAGAGGGGGGGGCTCTGGTGGCTACACCTTC. This gives the protein CASSPPRGGGSGGYTF.

V is TRBV19 and J is TRBJ1-1, with D possibly being TRBD1 (5 bases). V was trimmed by 7 bases and J by 5 bases, leaving 8 bases between them. The CDR3 totals 11 residues. Germline loops: CDR1 LNHDA, CDR2 SQIVND (reference sequence). The CDR3 sequence: CASKGWTEAFF. CDR3 coding DNA: TGTGCCAGTAAGGGGTGGACTGAAGCTTTCTTT.

The chain uses TRBV5-6 and TRBJ2-5; 9 bases line up with TRBD1. The CDR3 spans 15 residues. The germline V gene has CDR1 SGHDT and CDR2 YYEEEE. J lost 5 bases, V lost 2 bases, and 7 bases had no gene match. The CDR3 DNA is TGTGCCAGCAGCTTATTACAGGGGGCGGGGGAGACCCAGTACTTC. This codes for CASSLLQGAGETQYF.

The chain has TRBV5-1 and TRBJ2-3; 12 nucleotides match TRBD2. Trimming cost V 2 bases and J 6 bases; bases outside gene matches: 7. CDR1 is SGHRS, CDR2 YFSETQ, per germline. The CDR3 extends over 16 amino acids. CDR3 region: CASSFSLAGGPDTQYF. For the CDR3, the DNA is TGCGCCAGCAGCTTTTCCCTAGCGGGAGGGCCCGATACGCAGTATTTT.

In this sample, this clone turned up once. The chain recombines TRBV4-2 with TRBJ2-3, with 11 bases that match TRBD2. This CDR3 contains 17 residues. Germline CDR1 reads LGHNA; CDR2 reads YNFKEQ. V dropped 0 bases and J dropped 5; count of bases not matched to a gene: 7. CDR3 loop: CASSQEKGSGRGDTQYF. The CDR3 DNA follows: TGTGCCAGCAGCCAAGAAAAGGGTAGCGGGAGGGGAGATACGCAGTATTTT.

This clone was recorded only once. V usage is TRBV18 and J usage is TRBJ2-2; 11 bases are a match to TRBD1. The CDR3 loop spans 16 amino acids. The V gene end was trimmed by 3 bases and the J gene end by 4 bases; junction bases not matched to a gene: 4. Germline CDR1 reads KGHSH; CDR2 reads LQKENI. The DNA of the CDR3 is TGTGCCAGCTCACCCCCCGGGACAGGGGGCACCGGGGAGCTGTTTTTT. It translates to CASSPPGTGGTGELFF.

The chain carries TRBV30 and TRBJ1-5; 10 bases are shared with TRBD1. The germline CDR1 and CDR2 sequences are GTSNPN and SVGIG (reference sequence). This CDR3 has 15 amino acids. Trimming at V came to 1 base and at J to 7 bases, leaving 7 bases not matched to a gene. The CDR3 reads CAWSGGTGESQPQHF. In DNA, the CDR3 is TGTGCCTGGAGTGGAGGGACAGGGGAAAGCCAGCCCCAGCATTTT.